Presented here are 20 T cell receptor beta chains from one specimen sequenced in a study of blood T cell repertoires in COVID-19. Profiled with immunoSEQ multiplex PCR; TCRdb holds only in-frame clones, not every one. The sample lists under 300,000 clones; roughly 85% were seen once. The specimen sequenced was peripheral blood. Receptors were obtained from a woman between 65 and 79 years old with acute or convalescent COVID-19.

CDR3 in amino acids: CAWSRDRTDTQYF. CDR3 nucleotides: TGTGCCTGGAGTCGCGATCGCACAGATACGCAGTATTTT. The V gene is TRBV30, the J gene TRBJ2-3; unclear D gene. V was trimmed by 2 bases and J by 1 base, leaving 7 bases between them. This CDR3 comprises 13 residues. Germline V lookup: CDR1 GTSNPN, CDR2 SVGIG (reference sequence).

The V and J genes are TRBV30 and TRBJ1-2; no definite D call. Trimming removed 4 bases at V and 4 bases at J, with 10 bases between. This CDR3 has 12 amino acids. CDR1 and CDR2 from the germline V gene are GTSNPN and SVGIG (reference sequence). The chain's CDR3 is CAWNPSGYGYTF. The CDR3 nucleotides read TGTGCCTGGAATCCCAGTGGCTATGGCTACACCTTC. Based on the CDR3 plus reference TRBV30 and TRBJ1-2, the full variable domain is SQTIHQWPATLVQPVGSPLSLECTVEGTSNPNLYWYRQAAGRGLQLLFYSVGIGQISSEVPQNLSASRPQDRQFILSSKKLLLSDSGFYLCAWNPSGYGYTFGSGTRLTVV.

Only one count was recorded for this clone. V and J are TRBV4-1 and TRBJ2-7; weak D call: TRBD1 (5 bases). The CDR3 has 13 amino acids. Trimming cost V 5 bases and J 2 bases, with 10 bases left between them. Germline lookup yields CDR1 MGHRA and CDR2 YSYEKL. The CDR3 sequence: CASSTRETYEQYF. CDR3 DNA sequence: TGCGCCAGCAGCACCAGGGAAACCTACGAGCAGTACTTC.

The chain employs TRBV5-1 and TRBJ2-7; 8 nucleotides line up with TRBD1. V was pared by 3 bases and J by 7 bases, with 15 bases of the junction left unmatched. CDR1 is SGHRS, CDR2 YFSETQ, per germline. The CDR3 sequence is 16 residues long. The DNA for the CDR3 is TGCGCCAGCAGCTCACACCCGGGACAGGCAGGGGTAGAGCAGTACTTC. Translation gives CASSSHPGQAGVEQYF.

The chain carries TRBV6-5 and TRBJ1-1; D is undetermined. Germline values: CDR1 MNHEY, CDR2 SVGAGI. The CDR3 covers 15 residues. Trimming took 9 bases from V and 1 from J, leaving 18 bases between them. CDR3 loop: CASGGRSVPNTEAFF. CDR3 DNA: TGTGCCAGTGGCGGCCGTTCAGTACCGAACACTGAAGCTTTCTTT.

V and J are TRBV27 and TRBJ1-2; a weak D match, TRBD1 (5 bases). Germline-derived CDR1 and CDR2 are MNHEY and SMNVEV (reference sequence). This CDR3 comprises 15 residues. The V gene lost 3 bases and the J gene lost 4 bases, with 15 bases spanning the gap. CDR3 in amino acids: CASSFAKGFTYGYTF. CDR3 DNA: TGTGCCAGCAGTTTTGCGAAGGGGTTTACCTATGGCTACACCTTC.

The chain recombines TRBV18 with TRBJ2-7; D remains unclear. Trimming stripped 0 bases from V and 1 base from J, with 7 bases between. This CDR3 has 14 residues. Germline assignment: CDR1 KGHSH and CDR2 LQKENI. CDR3 nucleotides: TGTGCCAGCTCACCACCGGTCGGGTCCTACGAGCAGTACTTC. Its protein product is CASSPPVGSYEQYF. Full variable domain (rest looked up from reference TRBV18 and TRBJ2-7): NAGVMQNPRHLVRRRGQEARLRCSPMKGHSHVYWYRQLPEEGLKFMVYLQKENIIDESGMPKERFSAEFPKEGPSILRIQQVVRGDSAAYFCASSPPVGSYEQYFGPGTRLTVT.

This clone was picked up a small number of times. The rearrangement links TRBV7-8 to TRBJ1-4, with a tentative D call TRBD1 (5 bases). CDR1 is SGHVS, CDR2 FQNEAQ, per germline. The V end was cut by 3 bases, the J end by 7 bases, with 12 bases between. The CDR3 totals 14 residues. The CDR3 here is CASSFRTSTEKLFF. As DNA, the CDR3 is TGTGCCAGCAGCTTTCGGACAAGTACTGAAAAACTGTTTTTT.

The gene calls are TRBV3-1 (or the pseudogene TRBV3-2) and TRBJ2-1; 14 bases match TRBD2. Germline CDR1 LGHDT, CDR2 YNNKEL (reference sequence). CDR3 length: 13 residues. V lost 4 bases, J lost 12 bases, and 2 bases stayed unmatched. CDR3 in amino acids: CASSRGLAGGQFF. The CDR3 nucleotides read TGTGCCAGCAGCCGCGGACTAGCGGGGGGGCAGTTCTTC.

This clone was found once. V is TRBV9 and J is TRBJ2-1; D is possibly TRBD2 (5 bases). The CDR3 covers 13 residues. V was shortened by 3 bases and J by 10 bases, with 14 bases between the two germline ends. Per germline, CDR1 SGDLS and CDR2 YYNGEE. This CDR3 is CASSEQSSSEQFF. CDR3 DNA: TGTGCCAGCAGCGAGCAATCTAGCAGCGAGCAGTTCTTC.

The V call is TRBV5-1, the J call TRBJ2-3; tentatively, D is TRBD1 (5 bases). CDR3 length: 14 amino acids. CDR1 is SGHRS, CDR2 YFSETQ, per germline. V dropped 4 bases and J dropped 2 bases, with 11 bases sitting between them. The CDR3 reads CASSKQGYTDTQYF. CDR3 coding DNA: TGCGCCAGCAGCAAGCAGGGCTACACAGATACGCAGTATTTT.

This clone was counted only a few times. This sequence joins TRBV5-1 and TRBJ2-7, with D maybe TRBD1 (6 bases). The CDR3 has 14 amino acids. Germline CDR1 is SGHRS and CDR2 is YFSETQ. V lost 2 bases, J lost 5 bases, and 14 bases lay in between. The CDR3 loop reads CASSFAGTTHEQYF. DNA of the CDR3: TGCGCCAGCAGCTTCGCCGGGACAACCCACGAGCAGTACTTC. The variable domain in full, with the rest retrieved from reference TRBV5-1 and TRBJ2-7, is KAGVTQTPRYLIKTRGQQVTLSCSPISGHRSVSWYQQTPGQGLQFLFEYFSETQRNKGNFPGRFSGRQFSNSRSEMNVSTLELGDSALYLCASSFAGTTHEQYFGPGTRLTVT.

The rearrangement joins TRBV18 to TRBJ2-4, with D tentatively TRBD1 (6 bases). Germline V gives CDR1 KGHSH, CDR2 LQKENI. The germline V and J ends were trimmed by 4 bases and 4 bases, with 20 bases remaining between them. The length of the CDR3 is 17 residues. The CDR3 DNA reads TGTGCCAGCTCACGGGATTTTGGGGGCCGGGGAAAAAACATTCAGTACTTC. It yields the protein CASSRDFGGRGKNIQYF. Complete variable domain (other parts from reference TRBV18 and TRBJ2-4): NAGVMQNPRHLVRRRGQEARLRCSPMKGHSHVYWYRQLPEEGLKFMVYLQKENIIDESGMPKERFSAEFPKEGPSILRIQQVVRGDSAAYFCASSRDFGGRGKNIQYFGAGTRLSVL.

This chain joins TRBV6-6 and TRBJ2-1, with 8 bases fitting TRBD2. The V and J ends lost 6 bases and 5 bases, in that order; junction bases with no gene match: 12. This CDR3 is built from 16 residues. The germline CDR1 and CDR2 sequences are MNHNY and SVGAGI (reference sequence). DNA for the CDR3: TGTGCCAGCAGCCTCGGGGGACTAGGTGGCCACAATGAGCAGTTCTTC. Translating it yields CASSLGGLGGHNEQFF.

The genes are TRBV4-2 and TRBJ2-1, with D tentatively TRBD2 (6 bases). The CDR3 length is 15 residues. Germline V gene sequence: CDR1 LGHNA, CDR2 YNFKEQ. The V end was cut by 1 base, the J end by 9 bases, with 16 bases between. The CDR3 DNA reads as TGTGCCAGCAGCCAAGGGGACTTCGTTGAGAGTGAGCAGTTCTTC. Its protein is CASSQGDFVESEQFF.

This chain links TRBV6-5 with TRBJ1-1, with 8 bases identical to TRBD1. The CDR3 has 15 residues. V shed 6 bases, J shed 0 bases, and the junction held 6 bases outside the gene matches. The V gene's germline CDR1 is MNHEY and CDR2 SVGAGI. The CDR3 loop reads CASRLGQGMNTEAFF. CDR3 coding DNA: TGTGCCAGCAGGCTAGGACAGGGAATGAACACTGAAGCTTTCTTT.

The chain combines TRBV30 with TRBJ2-2, with 7 nucleotides matching TRBD2. Germline V gene sequence: CDR1 GTSNPN, CDR2 SVGIG (reference sequence). With 3 bases clipped from V and 1 base from J, the junction kept 5 bases outside the gene matches. The CDR3 totals 15 residues. The CDR3 DNA follows: TGTGCCTGGAGGTTTGTAGCGGGGAACACCGGGGAGCTGTTTTTT. Translation: CAWRFVAGNTGELFF.

CDR3 bases: TGTGCCAGCAGCTTAAAGCGTGGCCCGGTAAATTCACCCCTCCACTTT. Residues: CASSLKRGPVNSPLHF. This sequence joins TRBV11-2 and TRBJ1-6; D gene uncertain. CDR1 is SGHAT, CDR2 FQNNGV, per germline. The CDR3 totals 16 residues. Between the trimmed V and J ends, which lost 2 bases and 7 bases, there was a span of 15 bases.

The chain carries TRBV3-1 (or the pseudogene TRBV3-2) and TRBJ2-5; 9 bases line up with TRBD2. J gave up 8 bases and V 1 base, and 14 bases lay outside the gene matches. Germline CDR1 is LGHDT and CDR2 is YNNKEL (reference sequence). The CDR3 is 17 amino acids. CDR3 in amino acids: CASSQGAAGGILKTQYF. Here the CDR3 DNA reads TGTGCCAGCAGCCAAGGGGCGGCGGGGGGGATCCTAAAAACCCAGTACTTC.

The V gene is TRBV19, the J gene TRBJ1-2, with D possibly matching TRBD1 (6 bases). Germline V gene lookup returns CDR1 LNHDA and CDR2 SQIVND (reference sequence). V lost 7 bases, J lost 6 bases, and 24 bases lay in between. CDR3 size: 16 residues. CDR3 DNA sequence: TGTGCCAGTAAGGGCAGGGGCGGAGAGGGATTTGATGGCTACACCTTC. Translation gives CASKGRGGEGFDGYTF.